The 31 T cell receptor beta chains given below trace back to one sample, sequenced in a study of T-cell memory formation after mild COVID-19. TCRdb used MiXCR to reprocess the 5' RACE reads, holding one entry per CDR3 protein. This table has 200,000 to 250,000 distinct CDR3 sequences, 15% to 20% appearing once. Source material: PBMCs or a T cell subset sorted from them (not recorded which). Source of these receptors: a man aged 18 to 35 who had mild COVID-19 (a few samples of this study predate the infection). Cell type and time point are not known.

The chain employs TRBV11-3 and TRBJ2-5; no firm D call. Trimming took off 0 bases at V and 5 bases at J, with 10 bases between the two ends. This CDR3 is 14 amino acids long. CDR1 is SGHNT, CDR2 YENEEA, per germline. The chain's CDR3 is CASSLDGAGETQYF. For the CDR3, the DNA is TGTGCCAGCAGCTTAGACGGCGCCGGGGAGACCCAGTACTTC.

The chain recombines TRBV7-2 with TRBJ2-3; possibly TRBD1 or TRBD2 for D (5 bases each). The germline V and J ends were trimmed by 4 bases and 3 bases, with 17 bases remaining between them. The CDR3 runs 16 residues. CDR1 is SGHTA and CDR2 is FQGNSA in the germline V gene. CDR3: CASSSTGTAGTDTQYF. The CDR3 coding sequence is TGTGCCAGCAGCTCGACCGGGACGGCTGGAACAGATACGCAGTATTTT.

The chain is built from TRBV24-1 and TRBJ1-1; 7 nucleotides agree with TRBD1. This CDR3 spans 15 amino acids. The trim removed 2 bases at V and 3 bases at J, leaving 5 bases unmatched. CDR1 KGHDR and CDR2 SFDVKD come from the germline V gene. CDR3 region: CATSDSRQGDTEAFF. As DNA, the CDR3 is TGTGCCACCAGTGATTCGAGGCAGGGGGACACTGAAGCTTTCTTT.

This clonotype was detected a few times. The chain combines TRBV7-2 with TRBJ2-7; D is perhaps TRBD1 (6 bases). This CDR3 comprises 13 residues. Germline V lookup: CDR1 SGHTA, CDR2 FQGNSA. Trimming took 4 bases from V and 6 from J, leaving 13 bases between them. The CDR3 nucleotides read TGTGCCAGCAGCTCACAGGGTCTCTCCGAGCAGTACTTC. Translation gives CASSSQGLSEQYF.

This clonotype was found a few times. The rearrangement uses TRBV7-2 and TRBJ1-2; D uncertain. The CDR3 is 15 residues long. Trimming left V 3 bases short and J 1 base short, with 12 bases between. CDR1 is SGHTA and CDR2 is FQGNSA in the germline V gene. The CDR3 loop reads CASSFGYFRNYGYTF. Here the CDR3 DNA reads TGTGCCAGCAGCTTTGGGTATTTCCGTAACTATGGCTACACCTTC.

The rearrangement uses TRBV18 and TRBJ2-7, with no clear D. V lost 2 bases to trimming and J lost 4 bases, with 12 bases between them. CDR1 KGHSH and CDR2 LQKENI come from the germline V gene. The CDR3 has 14 amino acids. The CDR3 here is CASSPGSQMYEQYV. Written as DNA, the CDR3 is TGTGCCAGCTCACCAGGTAGTCAGATGTACGAGCAGTACGTC.

This clonotype was detected ten times or more. The chain employs TRBV29-1 and TRBJ2-7, with 10 bases lining up with TRBD1. The CDR3 consists of 13 residues. Germline V gene sequence: CDR1 SQVTM, CDR2 ANQGSEA. Trimming removed 6 bases from V and 6 bases from J; junction bases left unmatched: 8. In DNA, the CDR3 is TGCAGCGTCGCAAGGACAGGGGGACGCGAGCAGTACTTC. Its translation is CSVARTGGREQYF.

This clonotype was seen a handful of times. V and J are TRBV6-6 and TRBJ2-7; D gene ambiguous. Germline V gene data show CDR1 as MNHNY and CDR2 as SVGAGI (reference sequence). V was clipped by 6 bases and J by 6 bases, with 12 bases between them. This CDR3 has 12 residues. CDR3: CASSRHVSEQYF. The CDR3 DNA sequence: TGTGCCAGCAGCCGCCACGTGAGCGAGCAGTACTTC.

The V call is TRBV6-5, the J call TRBJ1-5; D gene unclear. Germline CDR1 MNHEY, CDR2 SVGAGI. The V gene lost 2 bases and the J gene lost 8 bases, with 10 bases spanning the gap. The CDR3 runs to 13 residues. The CDR3 DNA is TGTGCCAGCAGTTACGGGGTAAAGGAGCCCCAGCATTTT. As protein: CASSYGVKEPQHF.

Many counts were recorded for this clonotype. This chain joins TRBV30 and TRBJ1-1; D is uncertain. The length of the CDR3 is 15 residues. Per germline, CDR1 GTSNPN and CDR2 SVGIG (reference sequence). The germline V and J ends were trimmed by 4 bases and 6 bases, with 21 bases remaining between them. CDR3 protein: CAWMKSSGLKAEAFF. CDR3 nucleotides: TGTGCCTGGATGAAGTCTTCGGGGTTGAAGGCTGAAGCTTTCTTT.

This rearrangement joins TRBV5-4 to TRBJ1-2, with D uncertain. CDR1 and CDR2 from the germline V gene are SGHNT and YYREEE (reference sequence). The CDR3 loop spans 14 amino acids. The germline V and J ends were trimmed by 1 base and 1 base, with 8 bases remaining between them. CDR3 sequence reads: CASSLYHSNYGYTF. For the CDR3, the DNA is TGTGCCAGCAGCTTGTACCACAGTAACTATGGCTACACCTTC.

This clonotype was detected ten times or more. This rearrangement joins TRBV3-1 to TRBJ2-7; D is possibly TRBD2 (5 bases). Germline V gene data show CDR1 as LGHDT and CDR2 as YNNKEL (reference sequence). The CDR3 contains 16 residues. V lost 4 bases, J lost 0 bases, and 16 bases lay in between. In DNA form, the CDR3 reads TGTGCCAGCAGCCCCCGCAAGAGAGGGAGCTCCTACGAGCAGTACGTC. It translates to CASSPRKRGSSYEQYV.

This clonotype was seen a handful of times. The chain recombines TRBV4-2 with TRBJ2-3; 8 positions agree with TRBD2. Germline assignment: CDR1 LGHNA and CDR2 YNFKEQ. This CDR3 is built from 14 residues. Unmatched junction bases numbered 1, after V lost 5 bases and J lost 0 bases. CDR3 DNA sequence: TGTGCCAGCAGCTCTAGCGGGAGCACAGATACGCAGTATTTT. Its protein is CASSSSGSTDTQYF.

This clonotype was observed a handful of times. The chain joins TRBV7-9 to TRBJ1-5, with TRBD1 matching over 7 bases. Germline V gives CDR1 SEHNR, CDR2 FQNEAQ (reference sequence). There are 17 residues in the CDR3. The junction had 12 bases not matched to a gene; V was cut back by 3 bases and J by 4 bases. The CDR3 loop is CASSLGYRGIRNQPQHF. CDR3 in DNA: TGTGCCAGCAGCTTGGGGTACAGGGGTATTCGTAATCAGCCCCAGCATTTT.

This clonotype was picked up a small number of times. The chain couples TRBV5-1 to TRBJ2-5, with D possibly being TRBD2 (5 bases). Germline CDR1 reads SGHRS; CDR2 reads YFSETQ. Trimming removed 4 bases at V and 5 bases at J, with 9 bases between. The CDR3 runs to 12 residues. CDR3 nucleotide sequence: TGCGCCAGCAGCAAGGAGGCGGAGACCCAGTACTTC. Amino acid sequence: CASSKEAETQYF.

This clonotype was seen more than once but under ten times. The CDR3 sequence: CASSPEGWGRAFF. Written as DNA, the CDR3 is TGTGCCAGCAGCCCGGAGGGGTGGGGTAGAGCTTTCTTT. V is TRBV7-2 and J is TRBJ1-1; TRBD1 might be the D (5 bases). V was clipped by 5 bases and J by 10 bases, with 17 bases between them. This CDR3 contains 13 residues. The germline V gene has CDR1 SGHTA and CDR2 FQGNSA.

V gene TRBV5-1 combines with J gene TRBJ1-1; D ambiguous. The length of the CDR3 is 15 residues. Between the trimmed V and J ends, which lost 4 bases and 11 bases, there was a span of 24 bases. Looked up from germline, CDR1 is SGHRS and CDR2 is YFSETQ. The CDR3 DNA reads as TGCGCCAGCAGCCCGGCCCCTGGGCAGGCCCGGGTGGCTTTCTTT. It is translated as CASSPAPGQARVAFF. Filled out from reference TRBV5-1 and TRBJ1-1, the complete variable domain reads KAGVTQTPRYLIKTRGQQVTLSCSPISGHRSVSWYQQTPGQGLQFLFEYFSETQRNKGNFPGRFSGRQFSNSRSEMNVSTLELGDSALYLCASSPAPGQARVAFFGQGTRLTVV.

This clonotype has a handful of counts. The rearrangement uses TRBV4-2 and TRBJ1-2, with D tentatively TRBD1 (5 bases). The V and J ends lost 0 bases and 8 bases respectively, with 13 bases between them. CDR3 length: 14 amino acids. Germline values: CDR1 LGHNA, CDR2 YNFKEQ. CDR3 sequence reads: CASSQDGAGKGYTF. Here the CDR3 DNA reads TGTGCCAGCAGCCAAGATGGGGCAGGGAAGGGCTACACCTTC.

This clonotype turned up a few times. V usage is TRBV5-1 and J usage is TRBJ2-2; 9 bases map to TRBD1. Trimming took 4 bases from V and 4 from J; bases not matched to a gene: 8. This CDR3 region has 16 residues. From germline, CDR1 is SGHRS and CDR2 YFSETQ. The DNA of the CDR3 is TGCGCCAGCAGCCCGGGACAGGGCGTCGGCACCGGGGAGCTGTTTTTT. It is translated as CASSPGQGVGTGELFF.

This clonotype was observed a handful of times. This rearrangement joins TRBV20-1 to TRBJ1-6, with a possible D match to TRBD1 (5 bases). Germline V CDR1 and CDR2: DFQATT, SNEGSKA (reference sequence). The CDR3 is made up of 13 amino acids. V lost 2 bases and J lost 7, with 9 bases in between. The CDR3 sequence: CSARLRGNSPLHF. CDR3 DNA: TGCAGTGCTAGATTACGGGGGAATTCACCCCTCCACTTT.

The genes are TRBV6-6 and TRBJ1-2; maybe TRBD1 (6 bases). The germline gives CDR1 MNHNY, CDR2 SVGAGI (reference sequence). The CDR3 runs 15 residues. V was clipped by 5 bases and J by 8 bases, with 21 bases between them. CDR3 protein: CASSAQSGGLRGYTF. Written as DNA, the CDR3 is TGTGCCAGCAGTGCGCAGTCTGGGGGGCTGAGGGGCTACACCTTC.

In its sample, this clonotype was seen a few times. This sequence joins TRBV10-3 and TRBJ2-2, with 10 bases aligning to TRBD2. Germline CDR1 and CDR2: ENHRY and SYGVKD. After removal of 6 bases from V and 5 bases from J, the junction contained 9 bases not matched to a gene. This CDR3 is built from 16 residues. The CDR3 reads CAISALSGGSTGELFF. The CDR3 coding sequence is TGTGCCATCAGCGCCCTTAGCGGGGGGTCAACCGGGGAGCTGTTTTTT.

This clonotype was recorded a few times. V usage is TRBV5-1 and J usage is TRBJ2-1, with a weak D call TRBD1 (5 bases). The CDR3 loop spans 14 amino acids. Germline V lookup: CDR1 SGHRS, CDR2 YFSETQ. V was pared by 0 bases and J by 8 bases, with 12 bases between. CDR3 nucleotides: TGCGCCAGCAGCTTGGTCAGGGCGCCCGATGAGCAGTTCTTC. This encodes CASSLVRAPDEQFF.

This chain joins TRBV11-2 and TRBJ1-2; D is ambiguous. The CDR3 spans 14 residues. Germline V CDR1 and CDR2: SGHAT, FQNNGV. Deletions cut 5 bases from V and 4 bases from J, with 14 bases between. In nucleotides, the CDR3 is TGTGCCAGCAGCCGGGTGCAGGAGACCTATGGCTACACCTTC. Protein sequence: CASSRVQETYGYTF.

This clonotype turned up a few times. A clone one base away is much larger, so this may be a read error. The chain is built from TRBV4-3 and TRBJ2-2; D gene ambiguous. Germline CDR1 reads LGHNA; CDR2 reads YSLEER. This CDR3 is built from 13 residues. The CDR3 coding sequence is TGCGCCAGCAGCAAAGATTTTGCGAGTTCCCTGTTTTTT. Translated, it gives CASSKDFASSLFF.

This clonotype was observed a handful of times. The chain carries TRBV4-2 and TRBJ2-7; D ambiguous. Trimming took off 1 base at V and 4 bases at J, with 8 bases between the two ends. From germline, CDR1 is LGHNA and CDR2 YNFKEQ. The CDR3 consists of 13 residues. The CDR3: CASSQVELYEQYF. DNA of the CDR3: TGTGCCAGCAGCCAAGTAGAACTTTACGAGCAGTACTTC.

The chain has TRBV4-1 and TRBJ2-5; D perhaps matches TRBD2 (6 bases). Germline-derived CDR1 and CDR2 are MGHRA and YSYEKL. V shed 6 bases and J shed 2 bases, with 13 bases lying between them. The CDR3 runs to 14 residues. The CDR3 is CASSLSGPQETQYF. CDR3 coding DNA: TGCGCCAGCAGTCTTAGCGGTCCACAAGAGACCCAGTACTTC.

Ten or more counts support this clonotype. The genes are TRBV5-1 and TRBJ2-1; TRBD2 matches at 7 bases. The CDR3 sequence is 15 residues long. CDR1 SGHRS and CDR2 YFSETQ come from the germline V gene. V shed 7 bases, J shed 5 bases, and the junction held 12 bases outside the gene matches. In DNA form, the CDR3 reads TGCGCCAGCGTGGTGGTTCCGGGGGGTAACAATGAGCAGTTCTTC. This translates into CASVVVPGGNNEQFF.

This chain links TRBV5-1 with TRBJ1-1; D is possibly TRBD1 (5 bases). V dropped 2 bases and J dropped 3 bases, with 11 bases sitting between them. There are 14 residues in the CDR3. Germline assignment: CDR1 SGHRS and CDR2 YFSETQ. The CDR3 region is CASSFAGLDTEAFF. Here the CDR3 DNA reads TGCGCCAGCAGCTTTGCAGGGTTGGACACTGAAGCTTTCTTT.

V is TRBV29-1 and J is TRBJ2-7; D gene ambiguous. CDR1 SQVTM and CDR2 ANQGSEA come from the germline V gene. Trimming removed 3 bases from V and 0 bases from J, with 9 bases in between. This CDR3 is 13 amino acids long. In DNA, the CDR3 is TGCAGCGTTGACGGGCCGAGCTCCTACGAGCAGTACGTC. This gives the protein CSVDGPSSYEQYV.

This clonotype has a count of ten or more. V and J are TRBV28 and TRBJ1-3; tentatively, D is TRBD1 (5 bases). This CDR3 is 15 amino acids long. Trimming left V 6 bases short and J 2 bases short, with 14 bases between. Germline CDR1 reads MDHEN; CDR2 reads SYDVKM. CDR3 DNA sequence: TGTGCCAGCAGCCTGGCCGGGGCAGCTGGAAACACCATATATTTT. Its protein is CASSLAGAAGNTIYF.